This entry lists 26 T cell receptor beta chains sequenced from one sample in a study of cytotoxic CD8 clonotypes in ibrutinib-treated CLL. Data came from immunoSEQ multiplex PCR; TCRdb stores just in-frame clones and leaves some out. The sample records roughly 300,000 clones, approximately 76% being singletons. The sample in question was PBMCs, obtained at disease progression, from a patient treated with ibrutinib. These receptor sequences come from a human donor with chronic lymphocytic leukemia.

The chain employs TRBV7-6 and TRBJ2-7; D gene unclear. The CDR3 totals 14 residues. The germline V gene encodes CDR1 SGHVS and CDR2 FNYEAQ. V dropped 5 bases and J dropped 3 bases, with 14 bases sitting between them. The CDR3 DNA is TGTGCCAGCAGCCCAGGAGTCAGGAACTACGAGCAGTACTTC. Amino acid sequence: CASSPGVRNYEQYF.

The chain couples TRBV5-6 to TRBJ2-7, with 12 nucleotides matching TRBD2. With V trimmed by 3 bases and J by 6 bases, 19 bases remained unmatched. The germline V gene has CDR1 SGHDT and CDR2 YYEEEE. The CDR3 has 19 residues. The CDR3 reads CASSSPTASGRAPLFEQYF. CDR3 coding DNA: TGTGCCAGCAGCTCCCCCACGGCTAGCGGGAGGGCTCCTCTTTTCGAGCAGTACTTC. The variable domain in full, with the rest retrieved from reference TRBV5-6 and TRBJ2-7, is DAGVTQSPTHLIKTRGQQVTLRCSPKSGHDTVSWYQQALGQGPQFIFQYYEEEERQRGNFPDRFSGHQFPNYSSELNVNALLLGDSALYLCASSSPTASGRAPLFEQYFGPGTRLTVT.

This chain links TRBV4-3 with TRBJ2-5, with TRBD1 identical over 11 bases. This CDR3 contains 15 residues. CDR1 is LGHNA, CDR2 YSLEER, per germline. The ends lost 2 bases at V and 4 bases at J; junction bases unmatched: 3. CDR3 in DNA: TGCGCCAGCAGCCAATGGACAGGGGGCATAGAGACCCAGTACTTC. Its protein product is CASSQWTGGIETQYF.

This sequence joins TRBV5-1 and TRBJ1-2; D gene ambiguous. The CDR3 contains 14 residues. Trimming cost V 4 bases and J 7 bases, with 17 bases left between them. CDR1 is SGHRS and CDR2 is YFSETQ in the germline V gene. DNA of the CDR3: TGCGCCAGCAGCCCACCCATCGTCGGTCGTGGCTACACCTTC. Translated, it gives CASSPPIVGRGYTF.

The V gene is TRBV7-6, the J gene TRBJ2-7; D ambiguous. CDR1 and CDR2 (germline): SGHVS, FNYEAQ. This CDR3 has 14 residues. The V and J ends lost 4 bases and 4 bases respectively, with 14 bases between them. The CDR3 sequence: CASSSTGLVYEQYF. CDR3 nucleotides: TGTGCCAGCAGCTCCACCGGATTAGTATACGAGCAGTACTTC.

The DNA of the CDR3 is TGTGCCAGCAGCTTACGGCGGGGGACCACCGAGCAGTACTTC. This encodes CASSLRRGTTEQYF. V usage is TRBV13 and J usage is TRBJ2-7; TRBD2 agrees at 7 bases. Trimming cost V 2 bases and J 6 bases; bases outside gene matches: 7. Germline V CDR1 and CDR2: PRHDT, FYEKMQ (reference sequence). This CDR3 has 14 residues.

The rearrangement joins TRBV29-1 to TRBJ2-3, with TRBD2 as a possible D gene (6 bases). V shed 4 bases and J shed 0 bases, with 8 bases lying between them. The CDR3 has 13 residues. Looked up from germline, CDR1 is SQVTM and CDR2 is ANQGSEA. The CDR3 protein is CSVVRGSTDTQYF. The CDR3 DNA reads as TGCAGCGTTGTGCGGGGTAGCACAGATACGCAGTATTTT.

The chain employs TRBV9 and TRBJ1-2, with D perhaps matching TRBD1 (5 bases). The CDR3 is 13 amino acids. Per the germline V gene, CDR1 is SGDLS and CDR2 is YYNGEE. Trimming removed 4 bases at V and 7 bases at J, with 14 bases between. DNA for the CDR3: TGTGCCAGCAGCTCAGGCGGGGGAGTTGGCTACACCTTC. It yields the protein CASSSGGGVGYTF. Using reference TRBV9 and TRBJ1-2 for the parts outside the CDR3, the full variable domain is DSGVTQTPKHLITATGQRVTLRCSPRSGDLSVYWYQQSLDQGLQFLIQYYNGEERAKGNILERFSAQQFPDLHSELNLSSLELGDSALYFCASSSGGGVGYTFGSGTRLTVV.

This clone showed up just once. The genes are TRBV13 and TRBJ2-1; TRBD1 aligns across 8 bases. This CDR3 spans 15 amino acids. The germline gives CDR1 PRHDT, CDR2 FYEKMQ (reference sequence). The trim removed 3 bases at V and 0 bases at J, leaving 1 base unmatched. The CDR3 sequence is CASSFGQGSYNEQFF. CDR3 nucleotides: TGTGCCAGCAGCTTCGGACAGGGCTCCTACAATGAGCAGTTCTTC.

This clone was observed a few times. The chain couples TRBV25-1 to TRBJ2-6; D call uncertain. Trimming removed 10 bases from V and 0 bases from J, with 16 bases in between. Germline CDR1 reads MGHDK; CDR2 reads SYGVNS. CDR3 length: 16 residues. For the CDR3, the DNA is TGTGCCACCTCGTCGGGCCCGATCTCTGGGGCCAACGTCCTGACTTTC. It yields the protein CATSSGPISGANVLTF.

This clone was observed a few times. The V call is TRBV11-3, the J call TRBJ2-5; 11 bases fit TRBD2. CDR3 length equals 17 residues. CDR1 is SGHNT, CDR2 YENEEA, per germline. The junction had 7 bases not matched to a gene; V was cut back by 2 bases and J by 2 bases. The CDR3 DNA reads as TGTGCCAGCAGCTTAAAGCGGACTAGCGGGTATCAAGAGACCCAGTACTTC. Amino acids: CASSLKRTSGYQETQYF.

The chain couples TRBV5-1 to TRBJ1-4, with D uncertain. The CDR3 runs 11 residues. V lost 5 bases and J 5 bases, leaving 4 bases between the germline ends. Germline V gene sequence: CDR1 SGHRS, CDR2 YFSETQ. Written as DNA, the CDR3 is TGCGCCAGCAGGGTGAATGAAAAACTGTTTTTT. Protein: CASRVNEKLFF.

The chain couples TRBV6-1 to TRBJ1-4; D gene uncertain. The CDR3 has 12 residues. The ends were cut back, 6 bases at V and 8 bases at J, with 10 bases in the middle. CDR1 and CDR2 from the germline V gene are MNHNS and SASEGT. CDR3 sequence: CASSKLGEKLFF. The CDR3 bases are TGTGCCAGCAGCAAGTTGGGGGAAAAACTGTTTTTT.

The gene calls are TRBV2 and TRBJ2-2; TRBD2 agrees at 8 bases. The CDR3 is 21 residues long. The V and J ends lost 1 base and 3 bases, in that order; junction bases with no gene match: 19. Per germline, CDR1 SNHLY and CDR2 FYNNEI. The CDR3: CASSEGMGLRPPRGDTGELFF. The CDR3 DNA reads as TGTGCCAGCAGTGAAGGGATGGGACTACGACCCCCGCGGGGGGACACCGGGGAGCTGTTTTTT. Full variable domain (outside the CDR3, taken from reference TRBV2 and TRBJ2-2): EPEVTQTPSHQVTQMGQEVILRCVPISNHLYFYWYRQILGQKVEFLVSFYNNEISEKSEIFDDQFSVERPDGSNFTLKIRSTKLEDSAMYFCASSEGMGLRPPRGDTGELFFGEGSRLTVL.

This chain uses TRBV5-1 with TRBJ2-1, with D possibly matching TRBD1 (5 bases). The germline CDR1 and CDR2 sequences are SGHRS and YFSETQ. V was trimmed by 1 base and J by 10 bases, leaving 12 bases between them. The CDR3 has 13 amino acids. DNA of the CDR3: TGCGCCAGCAGCTTGACGCCAGGGTCCGAGCAGTTCTTC. Translating gives CASSLTPGSEQFF.

This clone came up a few times. This chain links TRBV18 with TRBJ1-2; 7 bases map to TRBD1. Germline trimming cut 3 bases from V and 0 bases from J; bases unmatched to any gene: 7. The CDR3 sequence is 16 residues long. CDR1 is KGHSH and CDR2 is LQKENI in the germline V gene. The CDR3 DNA follows: TGTGCCAGCTCACCCCCGGACAGGATAGCTAACTATGGCTACACCTTC. Protein sequence: CASSPPDRIANYGYTF.

DNA of the CDR3: TGCGCCAGCAGCCATCTAGGGGGCACAGATACGCAGTATTTT. Protein: CASSHLGGTDTQYF. This chain connects TRBV4-1 to TRBJ2-3; possibly TRBD1 for D (5 bases). V was pared by 3 bases and J by 1 base, with 8 bases between. The CDR3 length is 14 residues. The germline CDR1 and CDR2 sequences are MGHRA and YSYEKL.

The chain couples TRBV28 to TRBJ2-4, with a weak D call TRBD1 (5 bases). CDR1 is MDHEN, CDR2 SYDVKM, per germline. V lost 8 bases, J lost 0 bases, and 8 bases lay in between. The CDR3 is made up of 13 amino acids. The CDR3 sequence: CASATVAKNIQYF. CDR3 coding DNA: TGTGCCAGCGCGACAGTAGCCAAAAACATTCAGTACTTC.

V and J are TRBV28 and TRBJ1-2, with D hard to call. The CDR3 spans 14 residues. V was trimmed by 10 bases and J by 3 bases, leaving 18 bases between them. Looked up from germline, CDR1 is MDHEN and CDR2 is SYDVKM. The CDR3 coding sequence is TGTGCCACGCAACGACGCCAGTACCACTATGGCTACACCTTC. Protein sequence: CATQRRQYHYGYTF.

The chain couples TRBV18 to TRBJ1-6; unclear D gene. The germline CDR1 and CDR2 sequences are KGHSH and LQKENI. Trimming pared 5 bases from V and 10 bases from J, leaving 9 bases between. There are 12 residues in the CDR3. The CDR3 here is CASSGRTSPLHF. CDR3 nucleotides: TGTGCCAGCTCAGGACGAACCTCACCCCTCCACTTT.

Details on this clone: Other DNA sequences in this specimen translate into the identical CDR3. This chain links TRBV20-1 with TRBJ1-4; no clear D gene. The CDR3 consists of 11 residues. CDR1 DFQATT and CDR2 SNEGSKA come from the germline V gene (reference sequence). Trimming pared 0 bases from V and 7 bases from J, leaving 3 bases between. The CDR3 coding sequence is TGCAGTGCTAGAGATCGTGAAAAACTGTTTTTT. It is translated as CSARDREKLFF.

The CDR3 coding sequence is TGTGCCAGCAGCTTAGTTCCCGGGACAGGGTCCTACAATGAGCAGTTCTTC. Protein product: CASSLVPGTGSYNEQFF. The rearrangement links TRBV7-6 to TRBJ2-1, with 9 bases lining up with TRBD1. Germline V lookup: CDR1 SGHVS, CDR2 FNYEAQ. With V trimmed by 1 base and J by 1 base, 5 bases remained unmatched. This CDR3 is built from 17 residues.

V is TRBV28 and J is TRBJ2-5; D is ambiguous. The germline V and J ends were trimmed by 10 bases and 5 bases, with 14 bases remaining between them. The CDR3 totals 12 residues. In germline, CDR1 is MDHEN, CDR2 SYDVKM. CDR3 sequence reads: CAIQWGGETQYF. CDR3 sequence (DNA): TGTGCCATCCAATGGGGTGGCGAGACCCAGTACTTC.

This clone was counted a single time. V usage is TRBV7-9 and J usage is TRBJ2-1; 7 bases are a match to TRBD1. The CDR3 has 15 residues. Trimming cost V 5 bases and J 6 bases; bases outside gene matches: 10. From germline, CDR1 is SEHNR and CDR2 FQNEAQ (reference sequence). CDR3 sequence: CASSLGQEVANEQFF. CDR3 DNA sequence: TGTGCCAGCAGCCTAGGACAGGAGGTCGCCAATGAGCAGTTCTTC.

This clone was picked up a small number of times. The chain links TRBV6-5 to TRBJ2-7; possibly TRBD2 for D (5 bases). V was trimmed by 6 bases and J by 4 bases, leaving 16 bases between them. CDR1 is MNHEY, CDR2 SVGAGI, per germline. This CDR3 has 14 amino acids. The CDR3 spells CASRTSGKRYEQYF. CDR3 nucleotides: TGTGCCAGCAGAACTAGTGGTAAACGGTACGAGCAGTACTTC.

V and J are TRBV5-1 and TRBJ1-2, with D hard to call. The V and J ends lost 0 bases and 8 bases respectively, with 14 bases between them. The germline gives CDR1 SGHRS, CDR2 YFSETQ. The CDR3 runs 14 residues. In DNA, the CDR3 is TGCGCCAGCAGCTTGGACGGCGTCTTCGGGGGCTACACCTTC. This encodes CASSLDGVFGGYTF.